This T cell receptor (beta chain) was recorded in a study of blood T cell repertoires in COVID-19. Looking at the study overall: Researchers got acute and convalescent COVID-19 samples from the United States, Italy and Spain. Sources were T cells, B-cell-depleted T cells, or PBMCs; the material itself was cDNA or gDNA.

This clone was seen just once. Authors' processing steps: Cell counts per sample came from amplifying reference gene primers. Sequencing was performed with immunoSEQ multiplex PCR; in TCRdb, only in-frame clones are kept and a portion is missing. V, J and clone size are taken as reported in that table, and D and trimming were inferred from the DNA itself. The sample has about 59,000 clones; roughly 85% are singletons. This CDR3 region has 17 residues. CDR1 and CDR2 from the germline V gene are LGHDT and YNNKEL (reference sequence). J gave up 5 bases and V 4 bases, and 13 bases lay outside the gene matches.

This rearrangement joins TRBV3-1 (or the pseudogene TRBV3-2) to TRBJ2-1; 8 bases are a match to TRBD2. The material sequenced was peripheral blood. The sequence was collected from a man aged 60 to 69 with acute or convalescent COVID-19. The CDR3 nucleotides read TGTGCCAGCAGCCCCATGGGAGGACTAGCTTTTAACAATGAGCAGTTCTTC. Its protein product is CASSPMGGLAFNNEQFF.